These 17 T cell receptor beta chains came from one sample sequenced in a study of breast tumors, draining lymph nodes, adjacent tissues. Breast cancer patients provided tissue from their axillary draining lymph nodes. MiXCR was run by TCRdb on the multiplex PCR reads, yielding one entry per CDR3 protein. This table holds around 300,000 distinct CDR3 sequences, around 30% found once. Sequencing was done on a sample of axillary lymph node tissue. All receptors come from a female donor with breast cancer. Some clones in this sample may be carry-over from other donors' samples.

In this sample, this clonotype turned up a few times. This rearrangement joins TRBV5-6 to TRBJ1-3; D not certain. The CDR3 is 14 residues long. Germline V lookup: CDR1 SGHDT, CDR2 YYEEEE. Trimming shortened V by 5 bases and J by 1 base, and 10 bases separated the two germline ends. CDR3 in DNA: TGTGCCAGCAGGAGTTGGGGTTCTGGAAACACCATATATTTT. Residues: CASRSWGSGNTIYF.

About this clonotype: This could be a read error, since a much larger clone is one nucleotide away. V usage is TRBV5-1 and J usage is TRBJ2-7; D is unresolved. CDR3 length equals 16 residues. Germline V gives CDR1 SGHRS, CDR2 YFSETQ. The CDR3 sequence is CASSFFFERSEYEQCF. CDR3 in DNA: TGCGCCAGCAGCTTCTTCTTCGAGCGATCAGAATACGAGCAGTGCTTC. Based on the CDR3 plus reference TRBV5-1 and TRBJ2-7, the full variable domain is KAGVTQTPRYLIKTRGQQVTLSCSPISGHRSVSWYQQTPGQGLQFLFEYFSETQRNKGNFPGRFSGRQFSNSRSEMNVSTLELGDSALYLCASSFFFERSEYEQCFGPGTRLTVT.

This clonotype was picked up many times. The gene calls are TRBV6-5 and TRBJ1-6; TRBD1 matches at 10 bases. Germline CDR1 MNHEY, CDR2 SVGAGI. The CDR3 covers 16 residues. V lost 5 bases to trimming and J lost 8 bases; unmatched junction nucleotides: 9. The CDR3 sequence is CASSRQGGTGDSPLHF. The CDR3 DNA sequence: TGTGCCAGCAGTCGACAGGGCGGGACAGGGGATTCACCCCTCCACTTT.

Points on this clonotype: Mismatch with germline at one junction end may stem from a read error. The chain combines TRBV24-1 with TRBJ2-1; weak D call: TRBD2 (5 bases). The CDR3 spans 18 residues. Per the germline V gene, CDR1 is KGHDR and CDR2 is SFDVKD. The CDR3 protein is CASSLGWRTHLSYNEQFF. The CDR3, as DNA: TGTGCCAGCAGTTTGGGGTGGCGGACTCACCTTTCCTACAATGAGCAGTTCTTC.

This clonotype was picked up many times. CDR3 sequence reads: CASKPGPSGETQYF. In DNA, the CDR3 is TGTGCCAGCAAGCCAGGACCGTCCGGGGAGACCCAGTACTTC. The chain combines TRBV6-1 with TRBJ2-5; D gene unclear. The germline V and J ends were trimmed by 7 bases and 5 bases, with 17 bases remaining between them. CDR1 MNHNS and CDR2 SASEGT come from the germline V gene. CDR3 length equals 14 residues.

This clonotype was counted at least ten times. V and J are TRBV6-5 and TRBJ2-7; 9 bases line up with TRBD2. This CDR3 region has 16 residues. The V gene end was trimmed by 0 bases and the J gene end by 3 bases; junction bases not matched to a gene: 6. Germline values: CDR1 MNHEY, CDR2 SVGAGI. This chain's CDR3 is CASSYSRLAEIYEQYF. As DNA, the CDR3 is TGTGCCAGCAGTTACTCCCGACTAGCGGAAATCTACGAGCAGTACTTC.

The chain employs TRBV10-1 and TRBJ1-1; no definite D call. The CDR3 totals 13 residues. Trimming cost V 0 bases and J 6 bases, with 8 bases left between them. CDR1 WNHNN and CDR2 SYGVQD come from the germline V gene (reference sequence). CDR3: CASSESPGAEAFF. The DNA of the CDR3 is TGCGCCAGCAGTGAGTCTCCGGGCGCTGAAGCTTTCTTT.

Concerning this clonotype itself: The CDR3 ends on some other residue instead of the conserved phenylalanine or tryptophan, so this is likely a read error. V gene TRBV6-5 combines with J gene TRBJ1-3; 10 bases are a match to TRBD1. The length of the CDR3 is 14 residues. CDR1 and CDR2 (germline): MNHEY, SVGAGI. The J segment lost 7 bases and the V segment lost 6 bases, leaving 6 bases of the junction unmatched. CDR3 region: CASRPPGQGNTIYS. CDR3 bases: TGTGCCAGCAGGCCACCGGGACAGGGGAACACCATATATTCT.

In the case of this clonotype: This may be a read error: a much more frequent sequence differs by one nucleotide. The genes are TRBV5-5 and TRBJ1-4, with D possibly matching TRBD1 (6 bases). The CDR3 spans 15 residues. CDR1 SGHKS and CDR2 YYEKEE come from the germline V gene (reference sequence). V gave up 2 bases and J gave up 8 bases, with 16 bases separating them. CDR3 nucleotide sequence: TGTGCCAGCAGCTTTGGCTCAGTCACAGGGGAAAAACTGTTTTTT. This sequence encodes CASSFGSVTGEKLFF.

In this sample, this clonotype turned up many times. The chain links TRBV11-3 to TRBJ2-7; the D gene is possibly TRBD2 (7 bases). CDR1 and CDR2 (germline): SGHNT, YENEEA. V lost 5 bases, J lost 4 bases, and 18 bases lay in between. This CDR3 region has 15 residues. CDR3 in DNA: TGTGCCAGCAGCACCGGGGGCGGGGGAGGTTACGAGCAGTACTTC. Residues: CASSTGGGGGYEQYF. Variable domain in full (rest from reference TRBV11-3 and TRBJ2-7): EAGVVQSPRYKIIEKKQPVAFWCNPISGHNTLYWYLQNLGQGPELLIRYENEEAVDDSQLPKDRFSAERLKGVDSTLKIQPAELGDSAVYLCASSTGGGGGYEQYFGPGTRLTVT.

This clonotype has a count of ten or more. V is TRBV4-1 and J is TRBJ2-3; D not resolved. Germline CDR1 is MGHRA and CDR2 is YSYEKL. This CDR3 contains 15 residues. Trimming took off 0 bases at V and 8 bases at J, with 15 bases between the two ends. The CDR3 protein is CASSQEQVSVGTQYF. CDR3 sequence (DNA): TGCGCCAGCAGCCAAGAGCAAGTATCCGTTGGTACGCAGTATTTT.

This clonotype was recorded many times. This rearrangement joins TRBV5-1 to TRBJ2-5; D gene ambiguous. V lost 1 base, J lost 0 bases, and 7 bases lay in between. CDR1 and CDR2 (germline): SGHRS, YFSETQ. This CDR3 comprises 14 residues. The CDR3 spells CASSLRKYQETQYF. CDR3 in DNA: TGCGCCAGCAGCTTGAGGAAGTACCAAGAGACCCAGTACTTC.

This clonotype was detected many times. V and J are TRBV14 and TRBJ2-2; 11 bases map to TRBD2. V lost 2 bases to trimming and J lost 1 base; unmatched junction nucleotides: 6. The CDR3 loop spans 18 amino acids. The germline V gene has CDR1 SGHDN and CDR2 FVKESK. The CDR3, as DNA: TGTGCCAGCAGCCAATTAGCGGGAGGGAATATGAACACCGGGGAGCTGTTTTTT. This sequence encodes CASSQLAGGNMNTGELFF.

Ten or more counts support this clonotype. This chain links TRBV5-1 with TRBJ2-7; 7 positions agree with TRBD2. V lost 4 bases and J lost 3; bases outside the gene matches: 13. CDR1 and CDR2 from the germline V gene are SGHRS and YFSETQ. CDR3 size: 16 residues. CDR3 region: CASSAYPTSSSYEQYF. The CDR3 bases are TGCGCCAGCAGCGCCTACCCGACTAGCTCCAGCTACGAGCAGTACTTC.

J is TRBJ2-3 and V is TRBV2; maybe TRBD2 (6 bases). From germline, CDR1 is SNHLY and CDR2 FYNNEI. The length of the CDR3 is 13 residues. The V end was cut by 11 bases, the J end by 1 base, with 13 bases between. Written as DNA, the CDR3 is TGTGCCGGGGGGAGTTGGGGCACAGATACGCAGTATTTT. It specifies CAGGSWGTDTQYF.

In the case of this clonotype: The final CDR3 position lacks the conserved phenylalanine or tryptophan, pointing to a likely read error. Because the CDR3's place on the DNA is in doubt, the DNA is left out and the CDR3 is given as listed by TCRdb. This chain connects TRBV7-8 to TRBJ2-7; TRBD2, as called in the table, went unchecked against the DNA. Germline lookup yields CDR1 SGHVS and CDR2 FQNEAQ. The CDR3 contains 15 residues when both ends are counted. The CDR3 reads CASSYRLAGSREQHL.

This clonotype came up many times. This rearrangement joins TRBV29-1 to TRBJ2-1; D remains ambiguous. The CDR3 spans 13 residues. Germline V lookup: CDR1 SQVTM, CDR2 ANQGSEA. The V end was cut by 3 bases, the J end by 8 bases, with 14 bases between. CDR3 nucleotides: TGCAGCGTTGAGAGGCGACTCGTCGATGAGCAGTTCTTC. Its translation is CSVERRLVDEQFF.